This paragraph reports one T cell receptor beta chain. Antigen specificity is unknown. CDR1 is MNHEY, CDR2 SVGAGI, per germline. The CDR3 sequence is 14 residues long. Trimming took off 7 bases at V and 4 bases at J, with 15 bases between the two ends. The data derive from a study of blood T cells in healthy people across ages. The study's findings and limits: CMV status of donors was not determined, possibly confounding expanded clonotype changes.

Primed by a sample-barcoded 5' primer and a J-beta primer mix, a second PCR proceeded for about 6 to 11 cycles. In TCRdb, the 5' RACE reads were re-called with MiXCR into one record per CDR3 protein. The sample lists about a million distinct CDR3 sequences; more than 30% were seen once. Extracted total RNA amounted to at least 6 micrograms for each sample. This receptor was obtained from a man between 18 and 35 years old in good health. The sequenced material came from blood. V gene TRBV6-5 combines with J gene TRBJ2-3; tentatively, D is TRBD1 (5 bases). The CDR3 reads CASKGAVPADTQYF. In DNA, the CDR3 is TGTGCCAGCAAAGGGGCAGTCCCGGCAGATACGCAGTATTTT.